A single T cell receptor (beta chain) is shown here with its context. The germline CDR1 and CDR2 sequences are KGHSY and FQNENV. This CDR3 is built from 14 residues. V shed 0 bases, J shed 6 bases, and the junction held 3 bases outside the gene matches. The sample is drawn from a study of T cells in Graves' hyperthyroidism and ophthalmopathy. A roughly 9.3 ml volume of fresh peripheral blood provided the PBMCs. Authors of the study amplified TCR beta CDR3 regions from RNA transcripts. When the TCR CDR3 underwent first-round RT-PCR, the HTBI primer set was used. TCRdb ran MiXCR on the multiplex PCR reads and lists one entry per CDR3 protein. The top ten clones hold under 15% of a sample with 390,000 or so distinct CDR3 sequences, over 12% of them seen once.

The sequenced material came from blood. The source is a man aged 18 to 30 with Graves' ophthalmopathy. This sequence joins TRBV16 and TRBJ1-2; 8 bases agree with TRBD1. The CDR3 DNA follows: TGTGCCAGCAGCCAATCGGTGACAGGGGATGGCTACACCTTC. This sequence encodes CASSQSVTGDGYTF.